The T cell receptor (beta chain) under discussion was sequenced for a study of blood T cell repertoires in COVID-19. V shed 2 bases and J 5 bases; nucleotides not matched to a gene: 11. The V gene's germline CDR1 is SGHRS and CDR2 YFSETQ. There are 16 residues in the CDR3. The table came from immunoSEQ multiplex PCR; TCRdb's copy has only in-frame clones and leaves some out. Found here are roughly 23,000 clones, about 90% of them singletons; the top ten hold over 2.5%. Sample: peripheral blood. The rearrangement links TRBV5-1 to TRBJ2-5; 8 positions agree with TRBD2. This receptor was identified in a woman aged 70 to 79 with active COVID-19. The DNA of the CDR3 is TGCGCCAGCAGCTTTTCCCCAAGCGGGAGTAAGGAGACCCAGTACTTC. Its translation is CASSFSPSGSKETQYF.